A selection of T cell receptor beta chains follows, all from one sample in a study of blood T cell repertoires in COVID-19. Using immunoSEQ multiplex PCR, the repertoire was profiled, and TCRdb retains in-frame clones only, with some absent. The table includes 180,000 or so clones, 80% detected once. The sample comprised PBMCs or T cells enriched from blood (not recorded which). These receptors came from a man aged 55 to 70 who had been exposed to COVID-19. Both conserved end residues are part of each CDR3. Each record gives: CDR3 length, J gene, D gene, V gene, clone size, CDR3 protein, CDR3 DNA. A D gene is named only where the DNA matches it firmly. Clone size appears in some rows only: once, few, many, or a class for an expanded clone.

15 TRBJ2-7 NA TRBV6-2/TRBV6-3 few CASSSGDRSAYEQYF TGTGCCAGCAGTTCCGGAGACAGGAGCGCCTACGAGCAGTACTTC
15 TRBJ1-2 NA TRBV5-1 NA CASSLRPGHDYGYTF TGCGCCAGCAGCTTGAGGCCGGGACACGACTATGGCTACACCTTC
13 TRBJ1-2 NA TRBV19 NA CASTPDRNYGYTF TGTGCCAGTACACCGGACAGAAACTATGGCTACACCTTC
15 TRBJ2-3 NA TRBV7-3 NA CASSPNPDTWDTQYF TGTGCCAGCAGCCCGAACCCCGATACATGGGATACGCAGTATTTT
15 TRBJ1-4 NA TRBV19 NA CASSPWRTANEKLFF TGTGCCAGTAGTCCTTGGAGAACGGCTAATGAAAAACTGTTTTTT
14 TRBJ2-5 TRBD2 TRBV18 NA CASSLGGYQETQYF TGTGCCAGCTCACTCGGGGGGTACCAAGAGACCCAGTACTTC
13 TRBJ1-2 TRBD1 TRBV5-4 NA CASSLQGGYGYTF TGTGCCAGCAGCCTACAGGGGGGGTATGGCTACACCTTC
14 TRBJ1-5 TRBD1 TRBV18 NA CASRQGGSNQPQHF TGTGCCAGTAGACAGGGAGGTAGCAATCAGCCCCAGCATTTT
12 TRBJ1-1 NA TRBV29-1 NA CSVDRENTEAFF TGCAGCGTTGACAGGGAGAACACTGAAGCTTTCTTT
13 TRBJ1-2 NA TRBV27 NA CASSLSGRPGYTF TGTGCCAGCAGTTTATCGGGCCGTCCTGGCTACACCTTC
13 TRBJ1-1 NA TRBV29-1 few CSVEEGRRTEAFF TGCAGCGTTGAGGAGGGGCGCCGTACTGAAGCTTTCTTT
13 TRBJ2-5 TRBD1 TRBV12-3/TRBV12-4 NA CASSLGQGGTQYF TGTGCCAGCAGTTTAGGACAGGGGGGGACCCAGTACTTC
14 TRBJ2-7 TRBD1 TRBV5-1 few CASSLAGTGYEQYF TGCGCCAGCAGCTTGGCCGGGACAGGATACGAGCAGTACTTC
18 TRBJ2-6 TRBD1 TRBV19 NA CASSIWGQGTGGANVLTF TGTGCCAGTAGTATTTGGGGACAGGGAACGGGTGGGGCCAACGTCCTGACTTTC
12 TRBJ2-5 NA TRBV19 NA CATWTRRETQYF TGTGCCACCTGGACAAGGCGGGAGACCCAGTACTTC
14 TRBJ1-6 NA TRBV11-3 NA CASSLDRGDSPLHF TGTGCCAGCAGCTTAGACAGGGGAGACTCACCCCTCCACTTT
14 TRBJ2-5 NA TRBV10-3 NA CAISEMQGGETQYF TGTGCCATCAGTGAGATGCAGGGCGGAGAGACCCAGTACTTC
12 TRBJ2-7 NA TRBV5-5 NA CASSLLSYEQYF TGTGCCAGCAGCTTGCTTTCCTACGAGCAGTACTTC
14 TRBJ2-1 NA TRBV30 once CAWGHSTHYNEQFF TGTGCCTGGGGCCATTCTACCCACTACAATGAGCAGTTCTTC
13 TRBJ1-2 NA TRBV27 NA CASSFNNNYGYTF TGTGCCAGCAGTTTTAACAATAATTATGGCTACACCTTC
17 TRBJ2-7 TRBD2 TRBV29-1 NA CSVEDPSGLAGVHEQYF TGCAGCGTTGAAGATCCGTCGGGGCTAGCGGGAGTTCACGAGCAGTACTTC
12 TRBJ1-1 NA TRBV6-5 NA CASETGNTEAFF TGTGCCAGCGAAACAGGGAACACTGAAGCTTTCTTT
14 TRBJ1-5 NA TRBV27 NA CASNIRGSNQPQHF TGTGCCAGTAACATACGGGGTAGCAATCAGCCCCAGCATTTT
14 TRBJ1-6 NA TRBV3-1/TRBV3-2 NA CASTASPLYSPLHF TGTGCCAGCACTGCGAGTCCCCTATATTCACCCCTCCACTTT